Reported below is one T cell receptor beta chain. Its target is unknown. This could be a read error, since a much larger clone is one nucleotide away. Lacking the conserved final phenylalanine or tryptophan, this CDR3 likely reflects a read error. These data are taken from a study of naive and memory T cell subsets. Study-wide results and limits: TCR transcript changes with activation or differentiation may affect this RNA method.

An oligonucleotide containing a UMI was ligated to the 3' end of TCR cDNA. RNA was extracted from under 3 ml of whole blood of healthy adults. The SP2 primer and nested alpha and beta constant region primers amplified ligated cDNA in four rounds. Alpha and beta constant region primers primed reverse transcription for blood and skin samples. TCRdb fed the 5' RACE reads into MiXCR, producing one record per CDR3 protein. The repertoire consists of about 32,000 distinct CDR3 sequences, with over 15% occurring once and the leading ten covering 2% to 3%. The TCR originated in a female donor in good health.

CDR3 amino acids: CSVEAGGGEAFI. The CDR3 DNA reads as TGCAGCGTTGAAGCAGGGGGTGGTGAAGCTTTCATT. The chain recombines TRBV29-1 with TRBJ1-1; TRBD1 aligns across 7 bases. J gave up 7 bases and V 1 base, and 3 bases lay outside the gene matches. Germline V gives CDR1 SQVTM, CDR2 ANQGSEA. This CDR3 spans 12 amino acids.